Listed below are T cell receptor beta chains from one sample, sequenced in a study of blood T cell repertoires in COVID-19. TCRdb's copy holds only in-frame clones and misses some; the assay was immunoSEQ multiplex PCR. This sample has roughly 100,000 clones, with roughly four fifths found just once. The material sequenced was peripheral blood. All receptors come from a woman in her sixties or seventies with acute or convalescent COVID-19. Each CDR3 is given with its conserved first and last residue. A D gene is named only where the DNA matches it firmly. Some rows have no size entry. The others give once, few or many, or a class for an expanded clone.

NA,TRBV19,TRBJ1-2,TRBD1,TGTGCCAGTAGTTTCACAGGGGGCCAAGTTGGCTACACCTTC,CASSFTGGQVGYTF
NA,TRBV3-1/TRBV3-2,TRBJ1-4,NA,TGTGCCAGCAGCCAAGATCGGGGGTGGCCTAATGAAAAACTGTTTTTT,CASSQDRGWPNEKLFF
NA,TRBV10-3,TRBJ1-5,TRBD1,TGTGCCATCAGTGAGTCGATAAGGGGACAGGGAGGAGGTCAGCCCCAGCATTTT,CAISESIRGQGGGQPQHF
NA,TRBV29-1,TRBJ1-2,NA,TGCAGCGTTTCGGGACTTAGCTATGGCTACACCTTC,CSVSGLSYGYTF
once,TRBV12-5,TRBJ2-7,NA,TGTGCTAGTGGTTTATCGGGACGGACTAACGAGCAGTACTTC,CASGLSGRTNEQYF
once,TRBV5-1,TRBJ1-3,TRBD1,TGCGCCAGCAGCTTAGAATCACAGGGGGGCTCTGGAAACACCATATATTTT,CASSLESQGGSGNTIYF
NA,TRBV27,TRBJ1-4,TRBD1,TGTGCCAGCAGTTTCGCGACAGGGAATGAAAAACTGTTTTTT,CASSFATGNEKLFF
NA,TRBV6-6,TRBJ1-3,NA,TGTGCCAGCATTAGAGGCCGGTCGGGCTCTGGAAACACCATATATTTT,CASIRGRSGSGNTIYF
NA,TRBV15,TRBJ2-7,TRBD2,TGTGCCACCAGCAGAGTAGCGGGTAGCTCCTACGAGCAGTACTTC,CATSRVAGSSYEQYF
few,TRBV7-9,TRBJ1-1,TRBD1,TGTGCCAGCAGCCTCAGACAGGGGGCTGACACTGAAGCTTTCTTT,CASSLRQGADTEAFF
NA,TRBV5-1,TRBJ1-1,NA,TGCGCCAGCAGCCTACAGGAGAACACTGAAGCTTTCTTT,CASSLQENTEAFF